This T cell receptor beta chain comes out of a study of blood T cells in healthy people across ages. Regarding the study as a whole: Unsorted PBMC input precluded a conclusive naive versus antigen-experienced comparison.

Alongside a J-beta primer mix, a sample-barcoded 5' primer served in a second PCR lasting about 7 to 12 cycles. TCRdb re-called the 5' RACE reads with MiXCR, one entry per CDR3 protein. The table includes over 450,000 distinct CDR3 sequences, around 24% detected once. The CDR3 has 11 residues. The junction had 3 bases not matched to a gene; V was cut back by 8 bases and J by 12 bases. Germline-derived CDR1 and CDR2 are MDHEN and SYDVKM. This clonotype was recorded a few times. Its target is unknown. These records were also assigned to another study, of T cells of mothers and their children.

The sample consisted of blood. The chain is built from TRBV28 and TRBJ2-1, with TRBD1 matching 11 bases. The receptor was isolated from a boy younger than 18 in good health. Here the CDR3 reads CASRGTGGQFF. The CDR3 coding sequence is TGTGCCAGCCGCGGGACAGGGGGGCAGTTCTTC. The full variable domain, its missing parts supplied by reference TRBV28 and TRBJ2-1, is DVKVTQSSRYLVKRTGEKVFLECVQDMDHENMFWYRQDPGLGLRLIYFSYDVKMKEKGDIPEGYSVSREKKERFSLILESASTNQTSMYLCASRGTGGQFFGPGTRLTVL.